The 26 T cell receptor beta chains below all came from one sample that was sequenced in a study of blood T cell repertoires in COVID-19. Produced via immunoSEQ multiplex PCR; TCRdb's table is partial and in-frame only. Of 70,000 or so clones listed, around 86% are singletons. The specimen was peripheral blood. The source of these receptors is a man at least 80 years old with acute or convalescent COVID-19.

V gene TRBV30 combines with J gene TRBJ2-7; 7 nucleotides line up with TRBD1. CDR3 size: 15 residues. The V gene end was trimmed by 0 bases and the J gene end by 1 base; junction bases not matched to a gene: 6. Per germline, CDR1 GTSNPN and CDR2 SVGIG (reference sequence). The CDR3: CAWSVGDSDSYEQYF. Here the CDR3 DNA reads TGTGCCTGGAGTGTCGGGGACAGTGATTCCTACGAGCAGTACTTC.

The chain uses TRBV7-2 and TRBJ2-7, with a possible D match to TRBD2 (6 bases). This CDR3 contains 16 residues. V lost 1 base, J lost 1 base, and 14 bases lay in between. Germline-derived CDR1 and CDR2 are SGHTA and FQGNSA. CDR3 coding DNA: TGTGCCAGCAGCTTAGGGGGGGACCGTTTTTCCTACGAGCAGTACTTC. It specifies CASSLGGDRFSYEQYF.

V is TRBV18 and J is TRBJ2-5; D is unclear. Trimming removed 4 bases from V and 2 bases from J, with 5 bases in between. This CDR3 is built from 12 residues. Per the germline V gene, CDR1 is KGHSH and CDR2 is LQKENI. The CDR3 DNA is TGTGCCAGCTCACTGTCGCAAGAGACCCAGTACTTC. Encoded protein: CASSLSQETQYF.

This chain uses TRBV2 with TRBJ1-2, with 8 positions matching TRBD1. With 6 bases clipped from V and 4 bases from J, the junction kept 10 bases outside the gene matches. The CDR3 extends over 15 amino acids. From germline, CDR1 is SNHLY and CDR2 FYNNEI. The CDR3 DNA sequence: TGTGCCAGCAGCGCGGACAGGGTGGATTCCTATGGCTACACCTTC. It is translated as CASSADRVDSYGYTF. The entire variable domain, with the rest obtained from reference TRBV2 and TRBJ1-2, is as follows: EPEVTQTPSHQVTQMGQEVILRCVPISNHLYFYWYRQILGQKVEFLVSFYNNEISEKSEIFDDQFSVERPDGSNFTLKIRSTKLEDSAMYFCASSADRVDSYGYTFGSGTRLTVV.

This chain connects TRBV20-1 to TRBJ2-5; unclear D gene. The V end lost 3 bases, the J end lost 2 bases, and 7 bases lay between the germline ends. This CDR3 has 12 amino acids. CDR1 DFQATT and CDR2 SNEGSKA come from the germline V gene (reference sequence). This CDR3 is CSASRSQETQYF. In DNA form, the CDR3 reads TGCAGTGCTAGTCGCAGTCAAGAGACCCAGTACTTC.

The chain carries TRBV27 and TRBJ2-1, with a possible D match to TRBD2 (5 bases). The germline CDR1 and CDR2 sequences are MNHEY and SMNVEV (reference sequence). V lost 5 bases to trimming and J lost 3 bases, with 11 bases between them. The CDR3 runs 14 residues. The CDR3: CASSPYRDYNEQFF. The DNA of the CDR3 is TGTGCCAGCAGTCCGTACCGGGACTACAATGAGCAGTTCTTC.

The rearrangement links TRBV30 to TRBJ1-6, with D possibly TRBD1 on 5 matching bases. Germline V gene data show CDR1 as GTSNPN and CDR2 as SVGIG (reference sequence). V lost 2 bases, J lost 8 bases, and 13 bases lay in between. The CDR3 has 14 amino acids. The CDR3 DNA is TGTGCCTGGAGTCGATCAGGGCGATATTCACCCCTCCACTTT. Translating gives CAWSRSGRYSPLHF. Based on the CDR3 plus reference TRBV30 and TRBJ1-6, the full variable domain is SQTIHQWPATLVQPVGSPLSLECTVEGTSNPNLYWYRQAAGRGLQLLFYSVGIGQISSEVPQNLSASRPQDRQFILSSKKLLLSDSGFYLCAWSRSGRYSPLHFGNGTRLTVT.

The chain combines TRBV23-1 with TRBJ2-3; D unresolved. TRBV23-1 is an ORF for which the function is uncertain. This CDR3 contains 15 residues. Trimming removed 0 bases at V and 5 bases at J, with 12 bases between. In nucleotides, the CDR3 is TGCGCCAGCAGTCAATCGGAGCTAGTAATAGATACGCAGTATTTT. Translating gives CASSQSELVIDTQYF.

V usage is TRBV7-9 and J usage is TRBJ1-1, with 7 positions matching TRBD1. CDR3 length: 13 amino acids. The germline V gene encodes CDR1 SEHNR and CDR2 FQNEAQ (reference sequence). For the CDR3, the DNA is TGTGCTTGCAGGAAGCTAGGGGGCATTGAAGCTTTCTTT. It yields the protein CACRKLGGIEAFF.

The chain recombines TRBV11-2 with TRBJ2-1; D gene ambiguous. Germline CDR1 and CDR2: SGHAT and FQNNGV. Trimming pared 6 bases from V and 3 bases from J, leaving 6 bases between. CDR3 length equals 12 residues. The CDR3 DNA is TGTGCCAGCAGTACACGCTACAATGAGCAGTTCTTC. Translation: CASSTRYNEQFF.

This clone showed up just once. The rearrangement links TRBV24-1 to TRBJ2-1; 7 bases agree with TRBD1. The CDR3 is made up of 12 amino acids. The junction had 2 bases not matched to a gene; V was cut back by 2 bases and J by 11 bases. CDR1 and CDR2 from the germline V gene are KGHDR and SFDVKD. CDR3 sequence (DNA): TGTGCCACCAGTGATTGGGACAGAAAGCAGTTCTTC. It encodes CATSDWDRKQFF.

This chain uses TRBV29-1 with TRBJ1-2; TRBD1 might be the D (6 bases). This CDR3 comprises 14 residues. Between the trimmed V and J ends, which lost 1 base and 8 bases, there was a span of 17 bases. The germline V gene encodes CDR1 SQVTM and CDR2 ANQGSEA. The CDR3 bases are TGCAGCGTTGAAGTGGACAGTGTGTCCAACGGCTACACCTTC. Its protein is CSVEVDSVSNGYTF.

CDR3 region: CAWAREAEAFF. The CDR3 DNA follows: TGTGCCTGGGCCAGGGAGGCTGAAGCTTTCTTT. The chain employs TRBV30 and TRBJ1-1; maybe TRBD1 (5 bases). Germline V gene sequence: CDR1 GTSNPN, CDR2 SVGIG (reference sequence). The CDR3 loop spans 11 amino acids. V was clipped by 5 bases and J by 6 bases, with 10 bases between them.

This rearrangement joins TRBV27 to TRBJ1-2; 7 bases align to TRBD1. The CDR3 runs 14 residues. V was clipped by 6 bases and J by 4 bases; unmatched bases: 8. Germline V gene data show CDR1 as MNHEY and CDR2 as SMNVEV (reference sequence). The CDR3 sequence is CASRRTGLGYGYTF. The DNA of the CDR3 is TGTGCCAGCAGGAGGACAGGCCTTGGCTATGGCTACACCTTC.

The chain recombines TRBV7-9 with TRBJ1-1; 10 bases line up with TRBD1. The germline gives CDR1 SEHNR, CDR2 FQNEAQ (reference sequence). The CDR3 extends over 15 amino acids. With 5 bases clipped from V and 3 bases from J, the junction kept 6 bases outside the gene matches. The CDR3 sequence: CASSMTGTGDTEAFF. CDR3 nucleotide sequence: TGTGCCAGCAGCATGACCGGGACAGGGGACACTGAAGCTTTCTTT. Supplemented by reference TRBV7-9 and TRBJ1-1, the full variable domain reads DTGVSQNPRHKITKRGQNVTFRCDPISEHNRLYWYRQTLGQGPEFLTYFQNEAQLEKSRLLSDRFSAERPKGSFSTLEIQRTEQGDSAMYLCASSMTGTGDTEAFFGQGTRLTVV.

The chain recombines TRBV19 with TRBJ1-1; 7 positions agree with TRBD1. The CDR3 extends over 14 amino acids. Germline trimming cut 7 bases from V and 4 bases from J; bases unmatched to any gene: 9. Germline CDR1 is LNHDA and CDR2 is SQIVND (reference sequence). The CDR3, as DNA: TGTGCCAGTACTGTAGACAGGGAAGTCACTGAAGCTTTCTTT. The encoded protein is CASTVDREVTEAFF.

V is TRBV6-5 and J is TRBJ2-5; 11 bases are shared with TRBD1. This CDR3 region has 16 residues. V was pared by 1 base and J by 5 bases, with 6 bases of the junction left unmatched. Germline CDR1 and CDR2: MNHEY and SVGAGI. CDR3 in amino acids: CASSYYGTGGLETQYF. The CDR3 bases are TGTGCCAGCAGTTACTATGGGACAGGGGGATTGGAGACCCAGTACTTC.

The chain joins TRBV7-2 to TRBJ2-6; 7 nucleotides match TRBD1. Germline V gives CDR1 SGHTA, CDR2 FQGNSA. This CDR3 contains 15 residues. With 4 bases clipped from V and 2 bases from J, the junction kept 2 bases outside the gene matches. CDR3 region: CASSSDRAGANVLTF. Here the CDR3 DNA reads TGTGCCAGCAGCTCCGACAGGGCTGGGGCCAACGTCCTGACTTTC. Looking up the rest from reference TRBV7-2 and TRBJ2-6 gives the full variable domain: GAGVSQSPSNKVTEKGKDVELRCDPISGHTALYWYRQSLGQGLEFLIYFQGNSAPDKSGLPSDRFSAERTGGSVSTLTIQRTQQEDSAVYLCASSSDRAGANVLTFGAGSRLTVL.

The chain carries TRBV19 and TRBJ1-5, with D unclear. V was cut by 4 bases and J by 8 bases, with 12 bases left in between. CDR3 length: 13 amino acids. Germline V CDR1 and CDR2: LNHDA, SQIVND (reference sequence). The DNA of the CDR3 is TGTGCCAGTAGTAAGGAGAGGAGAGAGCCCCAGCATTTT. Residues: CASSKERREPQHF. The full variable domain, completed using reference TRBV19 and TRBJ1-5, is DGGITQSPKYLFRKEGQNVTLSCEQNLNHDAMYWYRQDPGQGLRLIYYSQIVNDFQKGDIAEGYSVSREKKESFPLTVTSAQKNPTAFYLCASSKERREPQHFGDGTRLSIL.

The chain combines TRBV4-3 with TRBJ1-3; no firm D call. There are 14 residues in the CDR3. V was clipped by 4 bases and J by 3 bases, with 10 bases between them. CDR1 and CDR2 from the germline V gene are LGHNA and YSLEER. As DNA, the CDR3 is TGCGCCAGCAGCCGTACTGATCGTGGAAACACCATATATTTT. Translation gives CASSRTDRGNTIYF.

Only one count was recorded for this clone. The J gene is TRBJ1-6, the V gene TRBV18, with 9 nucleotides matching TRBD1. The ends lost 4 bases at V and 12 bases at J; junction bases unmatched: 10. Germline V gene sequence: CDR1 KGHSH, CDR2 LQKENI. There are 15 residues in the CDR3. This CDR3 reads CASSREQGAWVPLHF. The CDR3, as DNA: TGTGCCAGCTCACGGGAACAGGGGGCGTGGGTACCCCTCCACTTT.

This clone was observed a few times. This chain connects TRBV29-1 to TRBJ1-2; 9 nucleotides agree with TRBD1. Germline CDR1 reads SQVTM; CDR2 reads ANQGSEA. The CDR3 has 15 amino acids. The V and J ends lost 2 bases and 4 bases, in that order; junction bases with no gene match: 8. The CDR3 DNA reads TGCAGCGTTGAACCGGGACAGGGTCCCATCTATGGCTACACCTTC. Its protein is CSVEPGQGPIYGYTF.

As concerns this clone: The junction does not match germline at one end; this may be a read error. The chain recombines TRBV18 with TRBJ1-1; D ambiguous. CDR1 is KGHSH, CDR2 LQKENI, per germline. This CDR3 contains 12 residues. As DNA, the CDR3 is TGTGCCAGCTCACCACCGAACAATGAAGCTTTCTTT. It is translated as CASSPPNNEAFF.

This clone was observed once. This rearrangement joins TRBV5-8 to TRBJ1-5, with 8 nucleotides matching TRBD1. Germline-derived CDR1 and CDR2 are SGHTS and YDEGEE. The CDR3 spans 17 residues. V gave up 2 bases and J gave up 0 bases; unmatched junction bases: 7. The CDR3 sequence is CASSLGQGVYSNQPQHF. As DNA, the CDR3 is TGTGCCAGCAGCTTAGGACAGGGCGTTTATAGCAATCAGCCCCAGCATTTT.

The chain recombines TRBV11-3 with TRBJ2-3; the D is unclear. The CDR3 extends over 15 amino acids. The V end lost 8 bases, the J end lost 2 bases, and 17 bases lay between the germline ends. CDR1 is SGHNT, CDR2 YENEEA, per germline. In DNA form, the CDR3 reads TGTGCCAGCGGTGATAAGCGATACTTCACAGATACGCAGTATTTT. This gives the protein CASGDKRYFTDTQYF. Full variable domain (outside the CDR3, taken from reference TRBV11-3 and TRBJ2-3): EAGVVQSPRYKIIEKKQPVAFWCNPISGHNTLYWYLQNLGQGPELLIRYENEEAVDDSQLPKDRFSAERLKGVDSTLKIQPAELGDSAVYLCASGDKRYFTDTQYFGPGTRLTVL.

The gene calls are TRBV24-1 and TRBJ2-5; 11 bases agree with TRBD1. The CDR3 spans 16 residues. J gave up 6 bases and V 5 bases, and 10 bases lay outside the gene matches. CDR1 and CDR2 (germline): KGHDR, SFDVKD. The CDR3 nucleotides are TGTGCCACCAGTGGGCCGGGACAGGGGGTCTCGAAGACCCAGTACTTC. Translation gives CATSGPGQGVSKTQYF.